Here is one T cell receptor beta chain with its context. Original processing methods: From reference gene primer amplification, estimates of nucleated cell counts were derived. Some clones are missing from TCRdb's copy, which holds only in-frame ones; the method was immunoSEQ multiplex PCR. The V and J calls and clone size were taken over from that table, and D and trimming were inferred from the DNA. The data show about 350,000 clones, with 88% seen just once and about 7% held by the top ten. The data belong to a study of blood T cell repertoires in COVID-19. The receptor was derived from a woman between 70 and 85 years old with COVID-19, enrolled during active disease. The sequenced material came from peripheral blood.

The CDR3 sequence is CSVDRDNTGELFF. In nucleotides, the CDR3 is TGCAGCGTTGACAGGGATAACACCGGGGAGCTGTTTTTT. This chain uses TRBV29-1 with TRBJ2-2; a possible D gene is TRBD1 (5 bases). The CDR3 spans 13 residues. Trimming took off 3 bases at V and 2 bases at J, with 7 bases between the two ends. Germline loops: CDR1 SQVTM, CDR2 ANQGSEA.